This T cell receptor beta chain was documented in a study of cytomegalovirus exposure and HLA in healthy donors. Turning to the study itself: The same platform was used for the 100 to 150 validation repertoires and the 500 to 700 first-cohort repertoires, a later analysis reported.

As for this clone: Its target is not known.

Whole-study results and caveats: High sensitivity and specificity were reportedly achieved when the classifier diagnosed cytomegalovirus status.

Profiled with immunoSEQ multiplex PCR; TCRdb holds only in-frame clones, not every one. The sample holds 95,000 to 150,000 clones, 70% to 90% seen once. From the roughly 110-subject validation cohort, which was separate from the approximately 670-subject first cohort, the donors were drawn. The receptor was derived from a woman in her 30s in good health and CMV-seronegative. Sequenced sample: PBMCs.

CDR3 nucleotides: TGTGCCAGCAGTGAAGGGCAGGGGGCGCGGGAAGGCTACACCTTC. As protein: CASSEGQGAREGYTF. This sequence joins TRBV2 and TRBJ1-2; 8 nucleotides match TRBD1. The CDR3 covers 15 residues. With V trimmed by 1 base and J by 8 bases, 9 bases remained unmatched. Germline V CDR1 and CDR2: SNHLY, FYNNEI.